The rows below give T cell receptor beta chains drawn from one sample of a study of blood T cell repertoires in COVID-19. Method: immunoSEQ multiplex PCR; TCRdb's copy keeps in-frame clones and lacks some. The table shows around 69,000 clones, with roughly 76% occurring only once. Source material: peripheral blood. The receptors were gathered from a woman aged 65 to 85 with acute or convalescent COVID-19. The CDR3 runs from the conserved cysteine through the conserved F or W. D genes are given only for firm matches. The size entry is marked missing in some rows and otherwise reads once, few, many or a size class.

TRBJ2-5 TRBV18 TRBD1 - TGTGCCAGCTCTCCGGGACAGGGGGCAATAGAGACCCAGTACTTC CASSPGQGAIETQYF
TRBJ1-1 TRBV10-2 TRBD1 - TGCGCCAGCAGGACAGGGGCGAACACTGAAGCTTTCTTT CASRTGANTEAFF
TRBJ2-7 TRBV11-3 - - TGTGCCAGCAGCCACCCACAGGGTCCCGAGCAGTACTTC CASSHPQGPEQYF
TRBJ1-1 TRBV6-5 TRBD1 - TGTGCCAGCAGAAGGGACAGGGAAATTAATGAAGCTTTCTTT CASRRDREINEAFF
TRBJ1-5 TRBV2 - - TGTGCCAGCAGAATACTAGGCAATCAGCCCCAGCATTTT CASRILGNQPQHF
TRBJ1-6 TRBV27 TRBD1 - TGTGCCAGCAGTAAGGGACAGGATTCACCCCTCCACTTT CASSKGQDSPLHF
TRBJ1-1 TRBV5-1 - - TGCGCCAGCAGCCACGGGACTTACATGAACACTGAAGCTTTCTTT CASSHGTYMNTEAFF
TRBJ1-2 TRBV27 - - TGTGCCAGCAGTACCCGTGGGTGGGGCTTTGGCTACACCTTC CASSTRGWGFGYTF
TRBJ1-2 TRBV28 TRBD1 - TGTGCCAGCACCGGGTTGGGCAGGGGGCCCCAGAACTATGGCTACACCTTC CASTGLGRGPQNYGYTF
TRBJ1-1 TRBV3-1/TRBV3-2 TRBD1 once TGTGCCAGCAGCCAAGAAGGGGGCTCTGAAGCTTTCTTT CASSQEGGSEAFF
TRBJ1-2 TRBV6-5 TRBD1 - TGTGCCAGCACAACCCTTTTGGGCAGGGGGTTCCCTACCTTC CASTTLLGRGFPTF
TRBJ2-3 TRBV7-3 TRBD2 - TGTGCCAGCAGCTATCATGCCGGGACTAGCAGCCCTACGCAGTATTTT CASSYHAGTSSPTQYF
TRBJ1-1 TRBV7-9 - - TGTGCCAGCAGCTTAGCGGAGTACACTGAAGCTTTCTTT CASSLAEYTEAFF
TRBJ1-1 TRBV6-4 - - TGTGCCAGCAGTGGATCGGGTATCACTGAAGCTTTCTTT CASSGSGITEAFF
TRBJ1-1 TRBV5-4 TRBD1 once TGTGCCAGCAGCTTTGGGACAGGGTCTCTGGGCACTGAAGCTTTCTTT CASSFGTGSLGTEAFF
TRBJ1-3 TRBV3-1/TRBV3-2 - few TGTGCCAGCAGCCAGGGGACTTTCTCTGGAAACACCATATATTTT CASSQGTFSGNTIYF
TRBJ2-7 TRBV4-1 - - TGCGCCAGCAGCCAAGTTTCAGGGGCGACCCCGTACGAGCAGTACTTC CASSQVSGATPYEQYF
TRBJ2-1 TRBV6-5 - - TGTGCCAGCAGGCCTAGGCTTCAGGGTGAGCAGTTCTTC CASRPRLQGEQFF
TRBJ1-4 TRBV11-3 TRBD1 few TGTGCCAGCAGCCGAGGGACAGGAGCAAGGGGGGGTGAAAAACTGTTTTTT CASSRGTGARGGEKLFF
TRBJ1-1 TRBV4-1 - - TGCGCCAGCAGCCCAGGGGCAGGGTACACTGAAGCTTTCTTT CASSPGAGYTEAFF
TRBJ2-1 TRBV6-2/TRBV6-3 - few TGTGCCAGCAGTTACTCGTTAGCTGATGAGCAGTTCTTC CASSYSLADEQFF
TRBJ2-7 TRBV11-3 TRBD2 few TGTGCCAGCAGCTTTAGCGGGAGAGTCAACGAGCAGTACTTC CASSFSGRVNEQYF